This record covers a single TCR beta chain. This CDR3 spans 17 amino acids. With 0 bases clipped from V and 7 bases from J, the junction kept 11 bases outside the gene matches. Germline CDR1 SGHDN, CDR2 FVKESK. This entry belongs to a study of blood T cell repertoires in COVID-19. TCRdb keeps only in-frame clones here, not all; method: immunoSEQ multiplex PCR. Of about 160,000 clones in the sample, about 80% were seen once. Input material: peripheral blood. The genes are TRBV14 and TRBJ1-2, with 10 nucleotides matching TRBD1. The clonotype originates from a woman of 80 years or more with acute or convalescent COVID-19. CDR3 DNA sequence: TGTGCCAGCAGCCAAGATATAAGGACAGGGGGAAAAGGTGGCTACACCTTC. Amino acid sequence: CASSQDIRTGGKGGYTF.